A selection of T cell receptor beta chains follows, all from one sample in a study of T cell responses to AZD1222 COVID-19 vaccine. Measured with immunoSEQ multiplex PCR; TCRdb has only the in-frame clones, and not every one. The sample lists approximately 120,000 clones, about 92% occurring once. This specimen was peripheral blood, taken on day 0 of MenACWY control vaccination. These receptors were collected from an adult in good health. CDR3s include the opening cysteine and the closing phenylalanine or tryptophan. D genes are given only for firm matches.

len | d_gene | j_gene | v_gene | CDR3aa
12 | - | TRBJ2-3 | TRBV4-1 | CASSQDRVTQYF
15 | - | TRBJ2-7 | TRBV5-5 | CASSFQTGVGYEQYF
16 | TRBD2 | TRBJ2-1 | TRBV4-2 | CASSQELAGGINEQFF
16 | TRBD1 | TRBJ1-2 | TRBV15 | CATSTPRQGPTWGYTF
14 | - | TRBJ2-5 | TRBV11-3 | CASSPGPLGETQYF
12 | TRBD1 | TRBJ1-1 | TRBV6-8 | CASSWLGGEAFF
14 | TRBD2 | TRBJ2-1 | TRBV6-5 | CASNKRGDYNEQFF
18 | TRBD2 | TRBJ2-2 | TRBV19 | CASSPPYRGLANTGELFF
16 | TRBD1 | TRBJ2-3 | TRBV5-6 | CASSWGTGTSTDTQYF
16 | TRBD1 | TRBJ2-7 | TRBV4-1 | CASSPKQGAQNYEQYF
13 | - | TRBJ2-1 | TRBV6-2/TRBV6-3 | CASTPNSYNEQFF
16 | - | TRBJ2-2 | TRBV5-1 | CASSLASSLNTGELFF
15 | TRBD2 | TRBJ2-7 | TRBV5-1 | CASSRTSGSPYEQYF
15 | TRBD1 | TRBJ1-5 | TRBV28 | CASSTGQTSNQPQHF
16 | TRBD2 | TRBJ2-1 | TRBV5-6 | CASSAGLAGVSNEQFF
18 | - | TRBJ2-7 | TRBV15 | CATSTFTGWGAGDYEQYF
14 | TRBD2 | TRBJ2-1 | TRBV27 | CASSFGGGDNEQFF